These 4 T cell receptor beta chains came from one sample sequenced in a study of blood T cells in healthy people across ages. It was with a sample-barcoded 5' primer and a J-beta primer mix that a second PCR of roughly 6 to 12 cycles was run. In TCRdb, the 5' RACE reads were re-called with MiXCR into one record per CDR3 protein. The sample holds 650,000 to 800,000 distinct CDR3 sequences; roughly 44% are singletons and the top ten take approximately 20%. The sequenced sample was blood. All receptors come from a man between 60 and 75 years old in good health.

The J gene is TRBJ2-7, the V gene TRBV6-1; D is ambiguous. V gave up 8 bases and J gave up 7 bases, with 18 bases separating them. CDR1 MNHNS and CDR2 SASEGT come from the germline V gene. This CDR3 is 13 amino acids long. The CDR3 DNA reads TGTGCCAGCGGTCCAGGCTGGGGTAGTGAGCAGTACTTC. Translating gives CASGPGWGSEQYF.

This clonotype was seen a few times. The chain is built from TRBV7-9 and TRBJ1-4; 7 nucleotides agree with TRBD1. Germline CDR1 is SEHNR and CDR2 is FQNEAQ (reference sequence). The CDR3 is 15 amino acids. With 5 bases clipped from V and 1 base from J, the junction kept 4 bases outside the gene matches. The CDR3 here is CASSPHRGTNEKLFF. The CDR3 DNA follows: TGTGCCAGCAGCCCCCACAGGGGAACTAATGAAAAACTGTTTTTT.

To note about this clonotype: Its ends do not fully match the called genes, so a read error is possible. V and J are TRBV27 and TRBJ2-1, with 13 bases fitting TRBD2. The CDR3 has 15 amino acids. CDR1 and CDR2 (germline): MNHEY, SMNVEV (reference sequence). The CDR3 loop is CASSPGLAGNKEQFF. CDR3 sequence (DNA): TGTGCCAGCAGCCCGGGACTAGCGGGAAACAAGGAGCAGTTCTTC.

The table lists this clonotype with a few counts. V usage is TRBV27 and J usage is TRBJ1-6, with D tentatively TRBD1 (6 bases). V was shortened by 5 bases and J by 7 bases, with 18 bases between the two germline ends. The CDR3 is 16 amino acids. Germline V gene lookup returns CDR1 MNHEY and CDR2 SMNVEV (reference sequence). The CDR3 sequence: CASSLSAGQKNSPLHF. CDR3 DNA: TGTGCCAGCAGTCTAAGCGCCGGACAGAAGAATTCACCCCTCCACTTT.